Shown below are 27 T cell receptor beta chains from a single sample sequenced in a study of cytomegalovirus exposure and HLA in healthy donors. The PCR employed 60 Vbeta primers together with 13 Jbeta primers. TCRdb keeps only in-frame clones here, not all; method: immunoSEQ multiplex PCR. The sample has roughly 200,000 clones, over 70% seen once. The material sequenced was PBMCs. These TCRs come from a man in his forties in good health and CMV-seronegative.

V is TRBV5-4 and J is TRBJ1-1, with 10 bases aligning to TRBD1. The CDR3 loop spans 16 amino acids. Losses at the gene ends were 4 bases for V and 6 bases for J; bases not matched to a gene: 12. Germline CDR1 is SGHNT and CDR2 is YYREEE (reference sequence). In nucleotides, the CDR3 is TGTGCCAGCAGCCCCAGACAGGGGGCGTCTTACTCTGAAGCTTTCTTT. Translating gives CASSPRQGASYSEAFF.

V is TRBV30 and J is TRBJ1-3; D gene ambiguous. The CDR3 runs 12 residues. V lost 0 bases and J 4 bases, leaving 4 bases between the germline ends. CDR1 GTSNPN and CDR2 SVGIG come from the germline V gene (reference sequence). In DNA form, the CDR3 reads TGTGCCTGGAGTGTACAGGGAAACACCATATATTTT. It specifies CAWSVQGNTIYF.

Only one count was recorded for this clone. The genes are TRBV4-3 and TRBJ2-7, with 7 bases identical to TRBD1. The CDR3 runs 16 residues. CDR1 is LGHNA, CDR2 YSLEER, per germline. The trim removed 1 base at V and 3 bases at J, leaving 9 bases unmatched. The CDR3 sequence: CASSQVYGTVNYEQYF. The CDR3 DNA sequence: TGCGCCAGCAGCCAAGTCTATGGGACAGTGAACTACGAGCAGTACTTC.

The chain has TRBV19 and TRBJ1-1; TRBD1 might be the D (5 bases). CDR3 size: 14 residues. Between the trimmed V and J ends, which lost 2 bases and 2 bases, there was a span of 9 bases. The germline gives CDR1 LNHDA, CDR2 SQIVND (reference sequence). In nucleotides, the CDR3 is TGTGCCAGTAGTATAACGCGGGGCAACACTGAAGCTTTCTTT. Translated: CASSITRGNTEAFF.

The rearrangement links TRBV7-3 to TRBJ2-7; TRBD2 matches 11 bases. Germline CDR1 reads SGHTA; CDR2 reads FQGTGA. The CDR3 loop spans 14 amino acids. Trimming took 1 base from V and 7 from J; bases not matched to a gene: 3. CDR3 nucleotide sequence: TGTGCCAGCAGCTTAATAGCGGGAGGGGATGAGCAGTACTTC. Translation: CASSLIAGGDEQYF.

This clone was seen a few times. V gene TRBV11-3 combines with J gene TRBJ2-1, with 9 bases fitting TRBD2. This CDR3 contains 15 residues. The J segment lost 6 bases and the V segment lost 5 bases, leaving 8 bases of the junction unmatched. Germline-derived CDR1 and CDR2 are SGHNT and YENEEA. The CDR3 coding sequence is TGTGCCAGCAGCCTCCGAGCGGGAGGTGTCAATGAGCAGTTCTTC. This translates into CASSLRAGGVNEQFF.

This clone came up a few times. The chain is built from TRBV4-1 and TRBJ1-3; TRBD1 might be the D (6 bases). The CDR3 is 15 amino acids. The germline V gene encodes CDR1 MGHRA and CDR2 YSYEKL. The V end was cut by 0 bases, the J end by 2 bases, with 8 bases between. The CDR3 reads CASSQDRGTGNTIYF. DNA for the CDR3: TGCGCCAGCAGCCAAGACAGGGGTACTGGAAACACCATATATTTT.

As DNA, the CDR3 is TGTGCAACCCAGGGGGCAAACTATGGCTACACCTTC. Amino acids: CATQGANYGYTF. The chain has TRBV7-9 and TRBJ1-2; 8 bases are shared with TRBD1. Per germline, CDR1 SEHNR and CDR2 FQNEAQ (reference sequence). The length of the CDR3 is 12 residues. Complete variable domain (other parts from reference TRBV7-9 and TRBJ1-2): DTGVSQNPRHKITKRGQNVTFRCDPISEHNRLYWYRQTLGQGPEFLTYFQNEAQLEKSRLLSDRFSAERPKGSFSTLEIQRTEQGDSAMYLCATQGANYGYTFGSGTRLTVV.

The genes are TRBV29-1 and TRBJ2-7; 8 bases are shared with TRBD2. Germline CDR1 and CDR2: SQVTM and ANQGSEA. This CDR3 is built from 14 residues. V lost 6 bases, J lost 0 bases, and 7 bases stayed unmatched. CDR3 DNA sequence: TGCAGCGTGGGTTATCGGGGGGGCTCCTACGAGCAGTACTTC. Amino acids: CSVGYRGGSYEQYF.

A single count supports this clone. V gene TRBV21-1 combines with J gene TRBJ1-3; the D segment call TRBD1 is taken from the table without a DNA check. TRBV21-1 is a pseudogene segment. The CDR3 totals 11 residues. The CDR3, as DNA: TGTGCCAGCAGCAAGAACAGACCCATATATTTT. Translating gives CASSKNRPIYF.

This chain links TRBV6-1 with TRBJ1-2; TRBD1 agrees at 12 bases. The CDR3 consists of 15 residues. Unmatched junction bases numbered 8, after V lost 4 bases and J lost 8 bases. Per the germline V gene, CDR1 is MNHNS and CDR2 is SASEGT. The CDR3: CASSGGTGGDGGYTF. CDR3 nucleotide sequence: TGTGCCAGCAGTGGGGGGACAGGGGGCGATGGCGGCTACACCTTC.

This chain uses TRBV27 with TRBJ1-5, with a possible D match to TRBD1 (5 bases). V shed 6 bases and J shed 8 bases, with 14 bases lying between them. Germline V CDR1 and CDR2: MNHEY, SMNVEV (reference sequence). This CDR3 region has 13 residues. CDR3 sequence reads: CASSSGTQEPQHF. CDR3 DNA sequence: TGTGCCAGCAGCTCAGGCACACAGGAGCCCCAGCATTTT.

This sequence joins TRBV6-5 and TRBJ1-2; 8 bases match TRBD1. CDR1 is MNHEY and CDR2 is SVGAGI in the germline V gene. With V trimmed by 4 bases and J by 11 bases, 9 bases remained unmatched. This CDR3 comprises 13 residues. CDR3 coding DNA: TGTGCCAGCAGTTCCCGAGGACAGGGAGGTTACACCTTC. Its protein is CASSSRGQGGYTF.

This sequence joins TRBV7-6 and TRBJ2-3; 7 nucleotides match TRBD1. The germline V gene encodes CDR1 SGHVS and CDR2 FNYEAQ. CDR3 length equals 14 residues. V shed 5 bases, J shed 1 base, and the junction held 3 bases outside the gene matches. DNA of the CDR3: TGTGCCAGCAGCCTTGGGACAGGCACAGATACGCAGTATTTT. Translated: CASSLGTGTDTQYF.

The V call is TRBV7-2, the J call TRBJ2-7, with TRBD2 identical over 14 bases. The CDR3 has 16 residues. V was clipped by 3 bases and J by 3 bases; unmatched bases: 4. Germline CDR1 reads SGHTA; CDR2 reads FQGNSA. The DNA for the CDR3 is TGTGCCAGCAGCTTGACTAGCGGGGGGGCTTTCTACGAGCAGTACTTC. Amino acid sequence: CASSLTSGGAFYEQYF.

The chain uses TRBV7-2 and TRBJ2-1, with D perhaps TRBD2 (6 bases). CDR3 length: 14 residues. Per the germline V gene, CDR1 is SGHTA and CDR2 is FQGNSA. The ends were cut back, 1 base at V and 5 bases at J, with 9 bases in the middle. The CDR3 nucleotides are TGTGCCAGCAGCTTAGGCGGGACCGACAATGAGCAGTTCTTC. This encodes CASSLGGTDNEQFF. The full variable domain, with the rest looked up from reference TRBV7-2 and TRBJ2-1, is GAGVSQSPSNKVTEKGKDVELRCDPISGHTALYWYRQSLGQGLEFLIYFQGNSAPDKSGLPSDRFSAERTGGSVSTLTIQRTQQEDSAVYLCASSLGGTDNEQFFGPGTRLTVL.

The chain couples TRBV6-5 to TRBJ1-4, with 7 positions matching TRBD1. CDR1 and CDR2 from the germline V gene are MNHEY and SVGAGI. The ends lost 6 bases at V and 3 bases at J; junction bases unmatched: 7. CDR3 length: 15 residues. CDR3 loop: CASRLRGLANEKLFF. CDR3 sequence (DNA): TGTGCCAGCAGACTTAGGGGGCTAGCTAATGAAAAACTGTTTTTT.

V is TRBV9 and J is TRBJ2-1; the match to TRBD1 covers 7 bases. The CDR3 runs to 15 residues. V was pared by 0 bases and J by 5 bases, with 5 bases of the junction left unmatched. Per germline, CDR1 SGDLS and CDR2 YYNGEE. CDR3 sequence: CASSVGQGTHNEQFF. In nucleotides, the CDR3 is TGTGCCAGCAGCGTAGGACAGGGAACCCACAATGAGCAGTTCTTC.

The CDR3 protein is CASSQNFAELNTEAFF. The CDR3 bases are TGCGCCAGCAGCCAAAATTTCGCAGAATTGAACACTGAAGCTTTCTTT. The chain is built from TRBV4-3 and TRBJ1-1; D ambiguous. In germline, CDR1 is LGHNA, CDR2 YSLEER. This CDR3 spans 16 amino acids. The V gene lost 2 bases and the J gene lost 0 bases, with 13 bases spanning the gap.

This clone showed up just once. The CDR3 DNA reads as TGTGCCAGTACCAGTCCAACCGTGTCTAACTATGGCTACACCTTC. This encodes CASTSPTVSNYGYTF. This sequence joins TRBV19 and TRBJ1-2; D unclear. The germline gives CDR1 LNHDA, CDR2 SQIVND (reference sequence). Trimming took 7 bases from V and 0 from J, leaving 15 bases between them. The CDR3 is 15 residues long.

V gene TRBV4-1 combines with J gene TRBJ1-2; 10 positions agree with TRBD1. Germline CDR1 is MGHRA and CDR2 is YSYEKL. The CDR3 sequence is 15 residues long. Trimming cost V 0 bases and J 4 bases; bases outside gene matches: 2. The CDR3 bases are TGCGCCAGCAGCCAAGAGAGGGACAGGGGCTATGGCTACACCTTC. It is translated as CASSQERDRGYGYTF.

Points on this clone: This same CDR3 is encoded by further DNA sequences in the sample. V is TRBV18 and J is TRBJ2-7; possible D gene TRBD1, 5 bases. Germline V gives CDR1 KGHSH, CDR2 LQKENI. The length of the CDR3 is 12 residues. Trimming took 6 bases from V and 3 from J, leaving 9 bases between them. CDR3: CASSPDSYEQYF. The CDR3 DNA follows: TGTGCCAGCTCCCCTGACAGCTACGAGCAGTACTTC.

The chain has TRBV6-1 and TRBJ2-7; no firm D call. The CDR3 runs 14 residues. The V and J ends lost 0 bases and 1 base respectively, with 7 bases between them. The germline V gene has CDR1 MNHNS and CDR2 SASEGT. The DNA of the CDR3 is TGTGCCAGCAGTGAAGCGGCAGTTTCCTACGAGCAGTACTTC. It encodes CASSEAAVSYEQYF.

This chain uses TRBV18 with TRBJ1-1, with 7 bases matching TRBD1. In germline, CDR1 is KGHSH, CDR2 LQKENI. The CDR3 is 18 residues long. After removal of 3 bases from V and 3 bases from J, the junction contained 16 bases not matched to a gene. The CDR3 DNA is TGTGCCAGCTCACCTCTGAGACAGGGATTTGTAGTTGACACTGAAGCTTTCTTT. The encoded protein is CASSPLRQGFVVDTEAFF.

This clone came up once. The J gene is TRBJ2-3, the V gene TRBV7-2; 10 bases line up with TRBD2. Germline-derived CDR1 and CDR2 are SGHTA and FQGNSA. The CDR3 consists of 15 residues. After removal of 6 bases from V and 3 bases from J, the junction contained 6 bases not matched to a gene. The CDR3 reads CASRPSGSRTDTQYF. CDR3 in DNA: TGTGCCAGCAGGCCTAGCGGGAGTCGGACAGATACGCAGTATTTT. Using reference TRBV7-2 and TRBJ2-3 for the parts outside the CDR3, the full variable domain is GAGVSQSPSNKVTEKGKDVELRCDPISGHTALYWYRQSLGQGLEFLIYFQGNSAPDKSGLPSDRFSAERTGGSVSTLTIQRTQQEDSAVYLCASRPSGSRTDTQYFGPGTRLTVL.

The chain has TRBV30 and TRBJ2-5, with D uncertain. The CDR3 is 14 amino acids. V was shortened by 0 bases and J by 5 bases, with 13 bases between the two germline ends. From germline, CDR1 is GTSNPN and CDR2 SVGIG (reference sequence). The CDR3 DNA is TGTGCCTGGAGTGTACTAAACATGAGGGAGACCCAGTACTTC. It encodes CAWSVLNMRETQYF. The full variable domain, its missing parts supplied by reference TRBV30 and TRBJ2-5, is SQTIHQWPATLVQPVGSPLSLECTVEGTSNPNLYWYRQAAGRGLQLLFYSVGIGQISSEVPQNLSASRPQDRQFILSSKKLLLSDSGFYLCAWSVLNMRETQYFGPGTRLLVL.

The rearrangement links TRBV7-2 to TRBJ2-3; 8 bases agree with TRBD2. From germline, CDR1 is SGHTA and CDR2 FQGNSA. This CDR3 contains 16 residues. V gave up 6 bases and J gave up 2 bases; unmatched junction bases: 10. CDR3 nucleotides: TGTGCCAGCAGAACGGGGGTAGCGGGAATCACAGATACGCAGTATTTT. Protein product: CASRTGVAGITDTQYF.